Given below is one T cell receptor beta chain in context. The repertoire was sequenced with immunoSEQ multiplex PCR; TCRdb's copy has only in-frame clones and lacks some. This sample has roughly 2 million clones, with 90% to 96% found just once. The V gene end was trimmed by 5 bases and the J gene end by 8 bases; junction bases not matched to a gene: 16. CDR1 and CDR2 from the germline V gene are SEHNR and FQNEAQ (reference sequence). The CDR3 extends over 17 amino acids. The data stem from a study of shared clonotypes between healthy human individuals. The sequence was collected from a man aged 18-30 years in good health. The specimen sequenced was naive CD4+ T cells sorted from blood. Subset defined: CD45RA+ positively selected. The rearrangement uses TRBV7-9 and TRBJ2-1; TRBD2 matches 9 bases. CDR3 region: CASSAPRGGRARDEQFF. The CDR3 DNA reads TGTGCCAGCAGCGCCCCTCGTGGCGGGAGGGCCAGGGATGAGCAGTTCTTC.